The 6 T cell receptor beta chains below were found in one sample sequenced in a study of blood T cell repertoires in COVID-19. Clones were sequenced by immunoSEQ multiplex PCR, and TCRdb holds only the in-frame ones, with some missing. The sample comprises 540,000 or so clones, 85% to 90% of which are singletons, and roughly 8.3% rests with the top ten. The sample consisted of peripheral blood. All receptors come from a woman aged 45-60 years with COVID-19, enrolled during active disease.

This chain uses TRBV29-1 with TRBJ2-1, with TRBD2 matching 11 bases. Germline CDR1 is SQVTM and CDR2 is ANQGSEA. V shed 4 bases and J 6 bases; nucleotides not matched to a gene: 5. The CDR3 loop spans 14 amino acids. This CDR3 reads CSVGLSGGGNEQFF. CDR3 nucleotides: TGCAGCGTTGGTCTTAGCGGGGGGGGCAATGAGCAGTTCTTC.

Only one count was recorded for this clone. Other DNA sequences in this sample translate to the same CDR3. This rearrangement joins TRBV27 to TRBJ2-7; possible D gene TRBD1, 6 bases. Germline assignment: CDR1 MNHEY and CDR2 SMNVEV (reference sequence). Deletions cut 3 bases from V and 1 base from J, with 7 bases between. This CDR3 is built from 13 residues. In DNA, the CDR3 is TGTGCCAGCAGTTTCAGGGGATCCTACGAGCAGTACTTC. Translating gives CASSFRGSYEQYF.

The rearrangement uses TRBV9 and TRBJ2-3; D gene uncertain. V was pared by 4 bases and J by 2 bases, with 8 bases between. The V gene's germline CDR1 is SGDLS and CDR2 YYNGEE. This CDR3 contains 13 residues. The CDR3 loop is CASSLQLTDTQYF. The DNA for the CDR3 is TGTGCCAGCAGCCTCCAACTCACAGATACGCAGTATTTT.

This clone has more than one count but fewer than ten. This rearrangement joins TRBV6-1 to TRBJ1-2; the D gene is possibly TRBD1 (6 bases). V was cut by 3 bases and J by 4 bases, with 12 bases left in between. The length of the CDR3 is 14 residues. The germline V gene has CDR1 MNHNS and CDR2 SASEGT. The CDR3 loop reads CASSEQGFGYGYTF. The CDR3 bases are TGTGCCAGCAGTGAGCAGGGGTTCGGCTATGGCTACACCTTC.

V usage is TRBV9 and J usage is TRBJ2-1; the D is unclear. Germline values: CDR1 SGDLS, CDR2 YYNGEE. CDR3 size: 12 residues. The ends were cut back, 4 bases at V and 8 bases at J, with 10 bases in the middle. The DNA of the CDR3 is TGTGCCAGCAGCTCCCGAGAGGATGAGCAGTTCTTC. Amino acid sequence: CASSSREDEQFF.

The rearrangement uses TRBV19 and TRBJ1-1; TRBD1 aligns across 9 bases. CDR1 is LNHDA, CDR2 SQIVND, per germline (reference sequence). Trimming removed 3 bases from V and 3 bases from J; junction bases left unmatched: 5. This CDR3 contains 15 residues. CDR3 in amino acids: CASSITGGAYTEAFF. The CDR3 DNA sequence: TGTGCCAGTAGTATCACAGGGGGCGCTTACACTGAAGCTTTCTTT.